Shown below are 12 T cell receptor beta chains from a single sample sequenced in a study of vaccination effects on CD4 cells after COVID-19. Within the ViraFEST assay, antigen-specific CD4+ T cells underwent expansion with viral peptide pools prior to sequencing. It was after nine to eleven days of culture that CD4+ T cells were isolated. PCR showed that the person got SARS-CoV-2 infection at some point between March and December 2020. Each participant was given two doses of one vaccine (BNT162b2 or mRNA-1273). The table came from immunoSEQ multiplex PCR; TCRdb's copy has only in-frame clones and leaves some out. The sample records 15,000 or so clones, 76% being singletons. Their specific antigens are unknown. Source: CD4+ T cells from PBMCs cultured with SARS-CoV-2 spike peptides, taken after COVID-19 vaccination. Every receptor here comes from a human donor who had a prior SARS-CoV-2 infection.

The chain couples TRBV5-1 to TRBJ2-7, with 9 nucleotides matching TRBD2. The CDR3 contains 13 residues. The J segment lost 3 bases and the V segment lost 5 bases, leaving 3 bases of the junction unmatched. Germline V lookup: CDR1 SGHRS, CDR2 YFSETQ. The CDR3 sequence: CASRWTSDYEQYF. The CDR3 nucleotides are TGCGCCAGCAGGTGGACTAGCGACTACGAGCAGTACTTC. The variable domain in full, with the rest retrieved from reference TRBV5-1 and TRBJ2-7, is KAGVTQTPRYLIKTRGQQVTLSCSPISGHRSVSWYQQTPGQGLQFLFEYFSETQRNKGNFPGRFSGRQFSNSRSEMNVSTLELGDSALYLCASRWTSDYEQYFGPGTRLTVT.

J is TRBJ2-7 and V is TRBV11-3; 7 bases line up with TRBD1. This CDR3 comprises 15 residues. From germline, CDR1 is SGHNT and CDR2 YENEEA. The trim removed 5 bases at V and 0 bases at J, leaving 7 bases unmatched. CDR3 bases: TGTGCCAGCAGCCCCCGACAGGGCACCTCCTACGAGCAGTACTTC. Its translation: CASSPRQGTSYEQYF.

The CDR3 spells CASSLVILTSGSVYEQFF. The CDR3 DNA sequence: TGTGCCAGCAGCTTAGTAATCCTGACTAGCGGGAGCGTCTATGAGCAGTTCTTC. J is TRBJ2-1 and V is TRBV7-8; 12 positions match TRBD2. The CDR3 consists of 18 residues. V lost 1 base and J lost 8; bases outside the gene matches: 12. The germline gives CDR1 SGHVS, CDR2 FQNEAQ. Supplemented by reference TRBV7-8 and TRBJ2-1, the full variable domain reads GAGVSQSPRYKVAKRGQDVALRCDPISGHVSLFWYQQALGQGPEFLTYFQNEAQLDKSGLPSDRFFAERPEGSVSTLKIQRTQQEDSAVYLCASSLVILTSGSVYEQFFGPGTRLTVL.

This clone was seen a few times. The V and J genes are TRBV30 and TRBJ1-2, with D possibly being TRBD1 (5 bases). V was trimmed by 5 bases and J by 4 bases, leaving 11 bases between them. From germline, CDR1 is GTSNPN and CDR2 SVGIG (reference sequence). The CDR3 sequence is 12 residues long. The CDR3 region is CAWGRVLYGYTF. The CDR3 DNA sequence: TGTGCCTGGGGCAGGGTTCTCTATGGCTACACCTTC. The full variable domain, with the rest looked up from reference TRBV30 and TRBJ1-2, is SQTIHQWPATLVQPVGSPLSLECTVEGTSNPNLYWYRQAAGRGLQLLFYSVGIGQISSEVPQNLSASRPQDRQFILSSKKLLLSDSGFYLCAWGRVLYGYTFGSGTRLTVV.

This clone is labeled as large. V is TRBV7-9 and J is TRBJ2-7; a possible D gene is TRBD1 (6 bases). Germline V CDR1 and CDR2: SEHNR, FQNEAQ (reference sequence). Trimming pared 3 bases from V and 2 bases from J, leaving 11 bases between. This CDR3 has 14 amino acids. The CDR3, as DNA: TGTGCCAGCAGCTTTTGGGACACCACCTACGAGCAGTACTTC. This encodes CASSFWDTTYEQYF.

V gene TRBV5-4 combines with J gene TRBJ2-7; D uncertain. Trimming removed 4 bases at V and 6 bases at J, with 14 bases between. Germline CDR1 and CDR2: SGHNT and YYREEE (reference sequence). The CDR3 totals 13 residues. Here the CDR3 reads CASSQGPGGEQYF. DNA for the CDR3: TGTGCCAGCAGCCAAGGTCCAGGTGGCGAGCAGTACTTC.

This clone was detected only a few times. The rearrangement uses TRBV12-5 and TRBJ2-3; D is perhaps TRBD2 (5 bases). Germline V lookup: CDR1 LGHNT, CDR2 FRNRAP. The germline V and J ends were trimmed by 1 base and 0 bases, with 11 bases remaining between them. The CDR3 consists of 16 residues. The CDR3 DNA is TGTGCTAGTGGTTTGGGACGGGAAAGTAGCACAGATACGCAGTATTTT. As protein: CASGLGRESSTDTQYF.

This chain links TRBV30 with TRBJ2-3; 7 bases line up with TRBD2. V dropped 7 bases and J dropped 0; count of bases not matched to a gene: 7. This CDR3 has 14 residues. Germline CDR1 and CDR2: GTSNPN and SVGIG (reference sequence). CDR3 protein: CAFALAASTDTQYF. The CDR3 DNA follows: TGTGCCTTTGCCCTAGCGGCTAGCACAGATACGCAGTATTTT.

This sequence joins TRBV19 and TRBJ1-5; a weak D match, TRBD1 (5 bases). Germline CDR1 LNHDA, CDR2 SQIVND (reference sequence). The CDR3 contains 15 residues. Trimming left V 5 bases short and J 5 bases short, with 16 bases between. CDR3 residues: CASSFWQGRDQPQHF. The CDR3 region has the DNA TGTGCCAGTAGTTTTTGGCAGGGAAGAGATCAGCCCCAGCATTTT.

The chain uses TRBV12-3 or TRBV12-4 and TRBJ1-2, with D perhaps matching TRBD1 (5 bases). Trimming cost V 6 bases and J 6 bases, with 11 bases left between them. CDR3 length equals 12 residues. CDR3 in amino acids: CASSNRFDGYTF. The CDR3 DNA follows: TGTGCCAGCAGCAACAGGTTTGATGGCTACACCTTC.

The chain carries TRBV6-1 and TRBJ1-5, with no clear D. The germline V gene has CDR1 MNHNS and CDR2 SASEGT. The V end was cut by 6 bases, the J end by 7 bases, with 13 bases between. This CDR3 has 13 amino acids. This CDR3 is CASSSGSGQPQHF. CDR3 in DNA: TGTGCCAGCAGCTCAGGTTCCGGGCAGCCCCAGCATTTT.

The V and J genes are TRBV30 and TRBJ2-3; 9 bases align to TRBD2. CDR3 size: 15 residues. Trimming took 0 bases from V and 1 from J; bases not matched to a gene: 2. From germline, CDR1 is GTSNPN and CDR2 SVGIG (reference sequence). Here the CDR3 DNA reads TGTGCCTGGAGTGTAGGCGGGGGGGGCACAGATACGCAGTATTTT. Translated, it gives CAWSVGGGGTDTQYF.